A selection of T cell receptor beta chains follows, all from one sample in a study of Ad26.COV2.S vaccination and SARS-CoV-2 variants. Assay: immunoSEQ multiplex PCR; the TCRdb copy retains only in-frame clones and omits some. The repertoire holds roughly 700,000 clones, with around 92% as singletons. Sample: peripheral blood, taken in a trial of Ad26.COV2.S vaccine versus placebo. These receptors came from a person between 18 and 60 years old who received the Ad26.COV2.S COVID-19 vaccine or a placebo. CDR3s include the opening cysteine and the closing phenylalanine or tryptophan. The D gene is left open where the match is weak. Not all rows give a size; the values are once, few, many and, for expanded clones, a class.

j_call clone_size d_call v_call cdr3_aa cdr3_nt
TRBJ2-3 NA TRBD2 TRBV30 CAWSAGTSGRAGTDTQYF TGTGCCTGGAGTGCCGGGACTAGCGGGAGGGCCGGCACAGATACGCAGTATTTT
TRBJ2-2 NA TRBD1 TRBV7-9 CASSLDRVGTGELFF TGTGCCAGCAGTTTGGACAGGGTCGGGACCGGGGAGCTGTTTTTT
TRBJ1-5 NA NA TRBV6-5 CASRPHGGGNQPQHF TGTGCCAGCAGACCCCACGGGGGCGGCAATCAGCCCCAGCATTTT
TRBJ1-3 NA NA TRBV7-2 CASSSTGFSGNTIYF TGTGCCAGCAGCTCCACGGGATTCTCTGGAAACACCATATATTTT
TRBJ2-7 NA NA TRBV19 CASSTPEGASYEQYF TGTGCCAGTAGTACCCCCGAAGGGGCCTCCTACGAGCAGTACTTC
TRBJ2-3 NA NA TRBV2 CASLTDSTDTQYF TGTGCCAGCCTGACGGATAGCACAGATACGCAGTATTTT
TRBJ2-3 NA TRBD1 TRBV30 CAWGRQGLSTDTQYF TGTGCCTGGGGGAGACAGGGCTTGAGCACAGATACGCAGTATTTT
TRBJ2-4 once NA TRBV24-1 CATSDSGRDGNIQYF TGTGCCACCAGTGATTCCGGGCGCGATGGAAACATTCAGTACTTC
TRBJ2-7 NA NA TRBV5-1 CASSLTGRYEQYF TGCGCCAGCAGCTTGACAGGTCGCTACGAGCAGTACTTC
TRBJ1-5 NA NA TRBV30 CAWSAGGSNQPQHF TGTGCCTGGAGTGCGGGGGGGAGCAATCAGCCCCAGCATTTT